The 19 T cell receptor beta chains below all came from one sample that was sequenced in a study of blood T cell repertoires in COVID-19. Measured with immunoSEQ multiplex PCR; TCRdb has only the in-frame clones, and not every one. Seen here are some 80,000 clones, 75% to 85% observed once, and the top ten hold about a fifth. The sequenced sample consisted of peripheral blood. The receptor set was obtained from a woman aged 50 to 60 with acute or convalescent COVID-19.

V is TRBV5-4 and J is TRBJ2-7, with TRBD2 as a possible D gene (5 bases). CDR1 and CDR2 (germline): SGHNT, YYREEE (reference sequence). Trimming took 4 bases from V and 3 from J, leaving 11 bases between them. CDR3 length equals 13 residues. The CDR3 is CASSPREGYEQYF. CDR3 nucleotide sequence: TGTGCCAGCAGCCCCCGCGAGGGCTACGAGCAGTACTTC.

The V and J genes are TRBV27 and TRBJ2-5, with 8 nucleotides matching TRBD1. The CDR3 runs 15 residues. The ends lost 5 bases at V and 3 bases at J; junction bases unmatched: 8. Germline-derived CDR1 and CDR2 are MNHEY and SMNVEV (reference sequence). CDR3: CASSTGQGGEETQYF. CDR3 nucleotide sequence: TGTGCCAGCAGTACCGGACAGGGTGGAGAAGAGACCCAGTACTTC.

The chain is built from TRBV6-2 or TRBV6-3 and TRBJ2-2, with a tentative D call TRBD1 (5 bases). From germline, CDR1 is MNHEY and CDR2 SVGEGT. CDR3 length: 16 amino acids. Trimming took off 4 bases at V and 1 base at J, with 13 bases between the two ends. CDR3 bases: TGTGCCAGCAGTTCCACGATCGACAGGAACACCGGGGAGCTGTTTTTT. Translated: CASSSTIDRNTGELFF.

This clone was recorded a few times. V is TRBV6-2 or TRBV6-3 and J is TRBJ2-7, with 9 positions matching TRBD2. J gave up 3 bases and V 0 bases, and 9 bases lay outside the gene matches. CDR3 length equals 17 residues. The germline V gene encodes CDR1 MNHEY and CDR2 SVGEGT. CDR3 coding DNA: TGTGCCAGCAGTTACTCGACCGGCGGGGGGGCGTACTACGAGCAGTACTTC. Translated, it gives CASSYSTGGGAYYEQYF.

The CDR3 nucleotides are TGCGCCAGCAGCACACCACAGGGGAATTTTGATACGCAGTATTTT. This gives the protein CASSTPQGNFDTQYF. The chain couples TRBV5-1 to TRBJ2-3; TRBD1 matches at 7 bases. Germline V gene lookup returns CDR1 SGHRS and CDR2 YFSETQ. The J segment lost 6 bases and the V segment lost 4 bases, leaving 11 bases of the junction unmatched. CDR3 length: 15 residues.

A word on this clone: The sample carries other DNA sequences with the same CDR3. V and J are TRBV5-6 and TRBJ2-7; 8 positions agree with TRBD2. With 8 bases clipped from V and 3 bases from J, the junction kept 10 bases outside the gene matches. Germline values: CDR1 SGHDT, CDR2 YYEEEE. The CDR3 extends over 14 amino acids. CDR3 nucleotide sequence: TGTGCCAGTAGCCCGGGACTAGTGGGCTACGAGCAGTACTTC. This translates into CASSPGLVGYEQYF.

This chain connects TRBV4-3 to TRBJ2-3, with no clear D. The germline V gene has CDR1 LGHNA and CDR2 YSLEER. V was trimmed by 0 bases and J by 2 bases, leaving 9 bases between them. There are 15 residues in the CDR3. CDR3 residues: CASSQEPSYTDTQYF. CDR3 sequence (DNA): TGCGCCAGCAGCCAAGAGCCTAGTTACACAGATACGCAGTATTTT.

The chain carries TRBV6-6 and TRBJ2-3; D is unclear. There are 10 residues in the CDR3. The V end was cut by 6 bases, the J end by 5 bases, with 3 bases between. Germline V CDR1 and CDR2: MNHNY, SVGAGI (reference sequence). CDR3 sequence: CASSRDTQYF. For the CDR3, the DNA is TGTGCCAGCAGCCGAGATACGCAGTATTTT.

This clone was detected a few times. This rearrangement joins TRBV6-2 or TRBV6-3 to TRBJ1-1; D might be TRBD1 (6 bases). The CDR3 totals 10 residues. CDR1 is MNHEY, CDR2 SVGEGT, per germline. Trimming left V 5 bases short and J 8 bases short, with 6 bases between. The CDR3 region is CASSDREAFF. DNA of the CDR3: TGTGCCAGCAGTGACAGGGAAGCTTTCTTT.

The rearrangement links TRBV9 to TRBJ2-3, with 8 nucleotides matching TRBD2. V dropped 3 bases and J dropped 1; count of bases not matched to a gene: 4. CDR3 length: 15 residues. Germline CDR1 SGDLS, CDR2 YYNGEE. For the CDR3, the DNA is TGTGCCAGCAGCGCCTCTAGCGGGCGCACAGATACGCAGTATTTT. Translation gives CASSASSGRTDTQYF.

The V gene is TRBV6-1, the J gene TRBJ1-4, with unresolved D. The V gene lost 3 bases and the J gene lost 7 bases, with 6 bases spanning the gap. Germline CDR1 and CDR2: MNHNS and SASEGT. CDR3 length: 12 amino acids. CDR3 region: CASSERREKLFF. The CDR3, as DNA: TGTGCCAGCAGTGAGAGGCGTGAAAAACTGTTTTTT.

This clone has a single count. The chain carries TRBV4-1 and TRBJ2-2; TRBD1 might be the D (6 bases). Germline V lookup: CDR1 MGHRA, CDR2 YSYEKL. The CDR3 sequence is 14 residues long. V dropped 1 base and J dropped 7 bases, with 10 bases sitting between them. The CDR3 loop is CASSQAEGVGELFF. The CDR3 DNA sequence: TGCGCCAGCAGCCAAGCTGAGGGGGTCGGGGAGCTGTTTTTT.

This sequence joins TRBV7-2 and TRBJ1-2, with 7 nucleotides matching TRBD1. The germline V gene encodes CDR1 SGHTA and CDR2 FQGNSA. The CDR3 is made up of 15 amino acids. The V and J ends lost 5 bases and 6 bases, in that order; junction bases with no gene match: 12. CDR3 in DNA: TGTGCCAGCAGCCCACCCAGGGCAGGGGGAGATGGCTACACCTTC. This codes for CASSPPRAGGDGYTF.

Regarding this clone: This sample includes further DNA sequences coding for the same CDR3. The V gene is TRBV7-8, the J gene TRBJ2-7, with 10 bases fitting TRBD1. Germline V lookup: CDR1 SGHVS, CDR2 FQNEAQ. This CDR3 has 14 residues. V lost 7 bases, J lost 9 bases, and 12 bases stayed unmatched. The CDR3 reads CASNLDRGSSLQYF. CDR3 DNA: TGTGCCAGCAACCTGGACAGGGGGAGTAGTTTGCAGTACTTC.

CDR3 sequence: CASSRGTNNEQFF. In DNA form, the CDR3 reads TGTGCCAGCAGCCGCGGAACTAACAATGAGCAGTTCTTC. The chain has TRBV11-2 and TRBJ2-1; D call uncertain. The length of the CDR3 is 13 residues. Germline-derived CDR1 and CDR2 are SGHAT and FQNNGV. V lost 5 bases and J lost 5, with 10 bases in between. The complete variable domain, with remaining parts taken from reference TRBV11-2 and TRBJ2-1, reads EAGVAQSPRYKIIEKRQSVAFWCNPISGHATLYWYQQILGQGPKLLIQFQNNGVVDDSQLPKDRFSAERLKGVDSTLKIQPAKLEDSAVYLCASSRGTNNEQFFGPGTRLTVL.

This chain uses TRBV24-1 with TRBJ2-2, with D unresolved. Deletions cut 1 base from V and 0 bases from J, with 8 bases between. Germline V gene lookup returns CDR1 KGHDR and CDR2 SFDVKD. The CDR3 covers 16 residues. This chain's CDR3 is CATSDFSQSNTGELFF. CDR3 nucleotide sequence: TGTGCCACCAGTGATTTTTCACAATCGAACACCGGGGAGCTGTTTTTT.

This chain joins TRBV5-6 and TRBJ2-7; D is possibly TRBD1 (6 bases). V was cut by 5 bases and J by 4 bases, with 13 bases left in between. CDR3 length: 13 amino acids. Germline loops: CDR1 SGHDT, CDR2 YYEEEE. DNA for the CDR3: TGTGCCAGCAGTCCAGGGGCCAGATACGAGCAGTACTTC. Its protein product is CASSPGARYEQYF.

The V call is TRBV7-8, the J call TRBJ2-1, with 7 bases matching TRBD1. The CDR3 runs 15 residues. V was pared by 5 bases and J by 8 bases, with 12 bases of the junction left unmatched. Germline V gene sequence: CDR1 SGHVS, CDR2 FQNEAQ. The CDR3 bases are TGTGCCAGCAGCGGAAGACAGGGTATTAGGGATGAGCAGTTCTTC. It codes for CASSGRQGIRDEQFF.

J is TRBJ2-2 and V is TRBV6-1, with TRBD1 matching 7 bases. The CDR3 has 16 amino acids. The J segment lost 6 bases and the V segment lost 2 bases, leaving 9 bases of the junction unmatched. Per the germline V gene, CDR1 is MNHNS and CDR2 is SASEGT. The CDR3 nucleotides are TGTGCCAGCAGTGAACGAGGGACAGTTGAAGCCGGGGAGCTGTTTTTT. Translating it yields CASSERGTVEAGELFF.